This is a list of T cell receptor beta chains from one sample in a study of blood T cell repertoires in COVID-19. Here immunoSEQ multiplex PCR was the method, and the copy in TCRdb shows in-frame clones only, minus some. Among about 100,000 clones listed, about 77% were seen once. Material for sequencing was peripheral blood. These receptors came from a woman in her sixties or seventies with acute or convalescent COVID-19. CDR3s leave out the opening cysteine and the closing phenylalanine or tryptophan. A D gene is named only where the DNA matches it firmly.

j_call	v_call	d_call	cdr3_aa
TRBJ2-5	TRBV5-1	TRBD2	ASSPLADQETQY
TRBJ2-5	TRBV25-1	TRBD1	ATASDRGVQETQY
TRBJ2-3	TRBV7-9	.	ASSLTAGRPTDTQY
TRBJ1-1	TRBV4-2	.	ASSQEPGNTEAF
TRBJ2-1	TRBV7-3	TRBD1	ASSYRDRVDDEQF
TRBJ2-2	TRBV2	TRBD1	ASRRDRGVTGELF
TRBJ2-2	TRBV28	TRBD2	ASKPRPVAGGPTGELF
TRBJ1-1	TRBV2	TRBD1	ASRGTGGRSEAF
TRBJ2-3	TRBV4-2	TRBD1	ASSQGQGGTDTQY
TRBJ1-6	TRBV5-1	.	ASSLAGMTNSPLH
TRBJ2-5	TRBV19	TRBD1	ASSITGVETQY
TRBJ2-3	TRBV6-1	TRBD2	ASSESIAGGLWETTDTQY
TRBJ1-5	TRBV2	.	ASTGQEGNQPQH
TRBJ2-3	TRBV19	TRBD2	ASSMGTRVLSDTQY
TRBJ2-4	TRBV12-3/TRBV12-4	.	ASSLTGNIQY
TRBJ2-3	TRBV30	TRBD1	AWNRGNQDTQY
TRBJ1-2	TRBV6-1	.	ASSEPLGRGYT
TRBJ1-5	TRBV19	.	ASEEGTPDNQPQH
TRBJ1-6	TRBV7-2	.	ASSKQGLQINSPLH
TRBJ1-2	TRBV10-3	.	ALQGSDYGYT
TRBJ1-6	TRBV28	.	ASSPRQNSPLH
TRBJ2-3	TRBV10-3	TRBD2	AISGGVAGGTDTQY
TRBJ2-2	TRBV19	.	ASKGDTSTGELF
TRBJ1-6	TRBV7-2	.	ASSLEGRRDKTPLH
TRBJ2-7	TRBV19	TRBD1	ASSPWDRYYEQY
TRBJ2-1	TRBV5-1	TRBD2	ASSLGGGDDEQF
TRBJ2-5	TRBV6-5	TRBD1	ASRRQGQGETQY
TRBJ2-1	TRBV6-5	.	ASSRDYNEQF
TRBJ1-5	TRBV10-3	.	AISAAAGESNQPQH
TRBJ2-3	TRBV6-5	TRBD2	ASRGGGDTQY
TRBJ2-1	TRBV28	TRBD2	ASTLITSGGLREF
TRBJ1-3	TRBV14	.	ASSQDLGANTIY
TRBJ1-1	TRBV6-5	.	ASSYSGVGEAF
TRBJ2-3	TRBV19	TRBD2	ASRAPAGAADTQY
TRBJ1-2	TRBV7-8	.	ASSFRGLYGYT
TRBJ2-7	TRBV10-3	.	AISDEGWTRPSEQY
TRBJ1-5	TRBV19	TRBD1	ASSMGQGVGPQH
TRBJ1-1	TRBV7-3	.	ASSPGGWSGNTEAF
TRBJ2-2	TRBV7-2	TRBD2	ASSFSGGGNTGELF
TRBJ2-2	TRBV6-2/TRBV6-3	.	ASSYRRQTNTGELF
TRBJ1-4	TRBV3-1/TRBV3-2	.	ASSPAPATNEKLF
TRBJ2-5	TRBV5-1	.	ASGSANQETQY
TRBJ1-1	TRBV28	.	ASSLLVTEAF
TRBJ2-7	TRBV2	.	ASSAHYEQY
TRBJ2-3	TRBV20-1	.	SASSPGGGLRDTQY
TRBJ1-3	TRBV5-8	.	ASSPRGSSGNTIY